The 23 T cell receptor beta chains below all came from one sample that was sequenced in a study of blood T cell repertoires in COVID-19. Generated by immunoSEQ multiplex PCR, the TCRdb table keeps only in-frame clones and is missing some. The table records 250,000 to 350,000 clones, around nine tenths of them present only once. The sample taken for sequencing was peripheral blood. These receptor sequences come from a woman in her seventies with COVID-19, enrolled during active disease.

The chain couples TRBV7-2 to TRBJ1-2, with D possibly matching TRBD1 (5 bases). This CDR3 contains 13 residues. CDR1 SGHTA and CDR2 FQGNSA come from the germline V gene. The ends were cut back, 1 base at V and 12 bases at J, with 15 bases in the middle. The CDR3 is CASSLGGWPFDTF. CDR3 sequence (DNA): TGTGCCAGCAGCTTAGGGGGCTGGCCCTTCGACACCTTC. Looking up the rest from reference TRBV7-2 and TRBJ1-2 gives the full variable domain: GAGVSQSPSNKVTEKGKDVELRCDPISGHTALYWYRQSLGQGLEFLIYFQGNSAPDKSGLPSDRFSAERTGGSVSTLTIQRTQQEDSAVYLCASSLGGWPFDTFGSGTRLTVV.

In nucleotides, the CDR3 is TGTGCCAGCAGAGACGGGGGGTCCCCCACAGATACGCAGTATTTT. Protein: CASRDGGSPTDTQYF. The chain couples TRBV28 to TRBJ2-3; 7 bases line up with TRBD2. This CDR3 contains 15 residues. With V trimmed by 6 bases and J by 2 bases, 8 bases remained unmatched. Germline CDR1 and CDR2: MDHEN and SYDVKM.

The CDR3 protein is CASSEDFYEQYF. The CDR3, as DNA: TGTGCCAGCAGTGAGGACTTCTACGAGCAGTACTTC. J is TRBJ2-7 and V is TRBV2; a possible D gene is TRBD2 (5 bases). The CDR3 covers 12 residues. Between the trimmed V and J ends, which lost 3 bases and 3 bases, there was a span of 6 bases. The germline gives CDR1 SNHLY, CDR2 FYNNEI.

The chain uses TRBV6-5 and TRBJ1-2, with D unclear. Trimming left V 2 bases short and J 1 base short, with 11 bases between. The CDR3 loop spans 15 amino acids. Germline CDR1 MNHEY, CDR2 SVGAGI. The CDR3 spells CASSYTPQINYGYTF. CDR3 bases: TGTGCCAGCAGTTACACGCCCCAGATTAACTATGGCTACACCTTC.

This chain joins TRBV9 and TRBJ2-5; 7 bases agree with TRBD2. The length of the CDR3 is 14 residues. V dropped 3 bases and J dropped 3; count of bases not matched to a gene: 5. Per the germline V gene, CDR1 is SGDLS and CDR2 is YYNGEE. CDR3 sequence reads: CASSGPGGEETQYF. In DNA form, the CDR3 reads TGTGCCAGCAGCGGCCCTGGGGGGGAAGAGACCCAGTACTTC.

The genes are TRBV12-5 and TRBJ1-2; D is possibly TRBD1 (5 bases). Trimming removed 1 base at V and 7 bases at J, with 10 bases between. This CDR3 has 13 amino acids. CDR1 and CDR2 from the germline V gene are LGHNT and FRNRAP. In nucleotides, the CDR3 is TGTGCTAGTGGTTTGGACGGGGGTGGTGGCTACACCTTC. Its protein is CASGLDGGGGYTF.

V and J are TRBV7-2 and TRBJ1-2; tentative D call: TRBD1 (6 bases). The CDR3 contains 15 residues. V lost 1 base and J 7 bases, leaving 16 bases between the germline ends. Germline V lookup: CDR1 SGHTA, CDR2 FQGNSA. CDR3 protein: CASSLDHGGPGGYTF. The CDR3 nucleotides are TGTGCCAGCAGCTTAGATCACGGGGGGCCTGGTGGCTACACCTTC.

The chain carries TRBV11-2 and TRBJ1-6; 10 nucleotides line up with TRBD1. The V gene end was trimmed by 3 bases and the J gene end by 9 bases; junction bases not matched to a gene: 5. Per germline, CDR1 SGHAT and CDR2 FQNNGV. The CDR3 contains 15 residues. Written as DNA, the CDR3 is TGTGCCAGCAGCTTGGGACAGGGGAGTAGTTCACCCCTCCACTTT. It codes for CASSLGQGSSSPLHF.

V and J are TRBV20-1 and TRBJ2-2; 13 bases align to TRBD2. Germline trimming cut 3 bases from V and 3 bases from J; bases unmatched to any gene: 10. The CDR3 has 18 residues. Germline V CDR1 and CDR2: DFQATT, SNEGSKA (reference sequence). CDR3 DNA sequence: TGCAGTGCTAGTACTAGCGGGGGGGCTTTCGGGTACACCGGGGAGCTGTTTTTT. Its protein is CSASTSGGAFGYTGELFF.

The genes are TRBV7-8 and TRBJ2-5; D is undetermined. The CDR3 contains 13 residues. Germline CDR1 and CDR2: SGHVS and FQNEAQ. Trimming shortened V by 1 base and J by 2 bases, and 5 bases separated the two germline ends. Here the CDR3 reads CASSLVQQETQYF. The CDR3 DNA reads as TGTGCCAGCAGCTTAGTACAGCAAGAGACCCAGTACTTC.

The genes are TRBV7-2 and TRBJ2-2, with D perhaps matching TRBD2 (7 bases). The CDR3 is made up of 19 amino acids. The germline V and J ends were trimmed by 3 bases and 0 bases, with 20 bases remaining between them. Germline values: CDR1 SGHTA, CDR2 FQGNSA. The CDR3 sequence is CASSFSSIGGGPNTGELFF. The CDR3, as DNA: TGTGCCAGCAGCTTCTCGTCCATTGGCGGGGGCCCGAACACCGGGGAGCTGTTTTTT. The complete variable domain, with remaining parts taken from reference TRBV7-2 and TRBJ2-2, reads GAGVSQSPSNKVTEKGKDVELRCDPISGHTALYWYRQSLGQGLEFLIYFQGNSAPDKSGLPSDRFSAERTGGSVSTLTIQRTQQEDSAVYLCASSFSSIGGGPNTGELFFGEGSRLTVL.

The rearrangement uses TRBV5-4 and TRBJ1-2, with D possibly TRBD1 on 5 matching bases. From germline, CDR1 is SGHNT and CDR2 YYREEE (reference sequence). The CDR3 has 14 amino acids. Trimming pared 0 bases from V and 6 bases from J, leaving 12 bases between. This CDR3 is CASSLDGRVDGYTF. The CDR3 nucleotides are TGTGCCAGCAGCTTGGATGGCAGGGTGGATGGCTACACCTTC.

The V call is TRBV28, the J call TRBJ1-1; 8 nucleotides match TRBD1. This CDR3 has 14 residues. Per germline, CDR1 MDHEN and CDR2 SYDVKM. V trimming: 6 bases; J trimming: 1 base; junction bases outside the gene matches: 4. CDR3 amino acids: CASRAGGANTEAFF. In DNA form, the CDR3 reads TGTGCCAGCAGAGCAGGGGGCGCGAACACTGAAGCTTTCTTT.

The rearrangement joins TRBV10-3 to TRBJ2-5, with 8 bases aligning to TRBD2. This CDR3 region has 13 residues. Germline trimming cut 10 bases from V and 5 bases from J; bases unmatched to any gene: 9. Germline V gene lookup returns CDR1 ENHRY and CDR2 SYGVKD. CDR3 sequence: CATIRTGGETQYF. The CDR3 DNA follows: TGTGCCACAATAAGGACGGGAGGGGAGACCCAGTACTTC.

V usage is TRBV3-1 (or the pseudogene TRBV3-2) and J usage is TRBJ2-7; TRBD2 matches at 9 bases. J lost 4 bases, V lost 5 bases, and 9 bases had no gene match. The length of the CDR3 is 15 residues. From germline, CDR1 is LGHDT and CDR2 YNNKEL (reference sequence). The CDR3 loop is CASSDTGTSYYEQYF. The CDR3 nucleotides read TGTGCCAGCAGCGACACCGGGACTAGCTATTACGAGCAGTACTTC.

This clone was detected only a few times. The rearrangement links TRBV9 to TRBJ2-3, with 7 bases identical to TRBD2. With 3 bases clipped from V and 2 bases from J, the junction kept 6 bases outside the gene matches. CDR1 is SGDLS, CDR2 YYNGEE, per germline. CDR3 length: 15 residues. This chain's CDR3 is CASSAGGTYTDTQYF. CDR3 coding DNA: TGTGCCAGCAGCGCCGGGGGGACCTACACAGATACGCAGTATTTT.

The chain links TRBV5-1 to TRBJ2-7; 7 nucleotides agree with TRBD1. This CDR3 has 14 residues. The V segment lost 4 bases and the J segment 1 base; nucleotides outside the gene matches: 5. The V gene's germline CDR1 is SGHRS and CDR2 YFSETQ. The CDR3 coding sequence is TGCGCCAGCAGCACAGACAGGGAGTCCTACGAGCAGTACTTC. This translates into CASSTDRESYEQYF.

V and J are TRBV24-1 and TRBJ2-1; TRBD1 might be the D (5 bases). The length of the CDR3 is 12 residues. Between the trimmed V and J ends, which lost 9 bases and 6 bases, there was a span of 11 bases. Germline-derived CDR1 and CDR2 are KGHDR and SFDVKD. The CDR3: CATSQDRNEQFF. The DNA for the CDR3 is TGTGCCACCTCACAGGACCGCAATGAGCAGTTCTTC.

V usage is TRBV10-2 and J usage is TRBJ1-4; the D gene is possibly TRBD1 (6 bases). The CDR3 contains 15 residues. V lost 2 bases to trimming and J lost 2 bases, with 9 bases between them. Germline values: CDR1 WSHSY, CDR2 SAAADI. The CDR3 DNA reads TGCGCCAGCAGTGAGGGGGGCAGGACTAATGAAAAACTGTTTTTT. Amino acids: CASSEGGRTNEKLFF.

A single count supports this clone. V gene TRBV6-5 combines with J gene TRBJ1-5; no clear D gene. V lost 3 bases, J lost 3 bases, and 9 bases lay in between. The CDR3 extends over 14 amino acids. The V gene's germline CDR1 is MNHEY and CDR2 SVGAGI. CDR3 coding DNA: TGTGCCAGCAGTTATGGCGGTTACAATCAGCCCCAGCATTTT. Amino acid sequence: CASSYGGYNQPQHF.

The gene calls are TRBV28 and TRBJ2-3; 10 nucleotides agree with TRBD2. V lost 5 bases to trimming and J lost 5 bases; unmatched junction nucleotides: 7. This CDR3 has 15 residues. Germline V CDR1 and CDR2: MDHEN, SYDVKM. The DNA for the CDR3 is TGTGCCAGCAGTGGGCAGCGGGGGGGCTTAGATACGCAGTATTTT. It translates to CASSGQRGGLDTQYF.

J is TRBJ2-7 and V is TRBV7-9, with 8 bases fitting TRBD2. This CDR3 comprises 16 residues. Losses at the gene ends were 5 bases for V and 6 bases for J; bases not matched to a gene: 15. Germline loops: CDR1 SEHNR, CDR2 FQNEAQ (reference sequence). CDR3 nucleotide sequence: TGTGCCAGCAGCCCTCGTATTAGCGGGGACCTCTCCGAGCAGTACTTC. It is translated as CASSPRISGDLSEQYF.

The CDR3 is CASSSDRGSSYEQYF. The CDR3 DNA reads as TGTGCCAGCAGCTCCGACAGGGGAAGCTCCTACGAGCAGTACTTC. The chain uses TRBV7-9 and TRBJ2-7; 8 nucleotides align to TRBD1. V lost 4 bases and J lost 0; bases outside the gene matches: 5. Germline V CDR1 and CDR2: SEHNR, FQNEAQ (reference sequence). This CDR3 comprises 15 residues. The full variable domain, its missing parts supplied by reference TRBV7-9 and TRBJ2-7, is DTGVSQNPRHKITKRGQNVTFRCDPISEHNRLYWYRQTLGQGPEFLTYFQNEAQLEKSRLLSDRFSAERPKGSFSTLEIQRTEQGDSAMYLCASSSDRGSSYEQYFGPGTRLTVT.